These 26 T cell receptor beta chains were sequenced from one sample in a study of response to subunit inactivated influenza vaccine. MiXCR, applied by TCRdb to the RT-PCR reads, yields one record per CDR3 protein. The table shows approximately 680,000 distinct CDR3 sequences, with approximately 14% occurring only once. Sequenced here: PBMCs from blood, sampled 12 days after vaccination. The receptors originated from a man between 45 and 60 years old who received an inactivated influenza vaccine.

The J gene is TRBJ2-7, the V gene TRBV7-6, with a tentative D call TRBD2 (6 bases). CDR1 is SGHVS, CDR2 FNYEAQ, per germline. This CDR3 comprises 16 residues. V lost 1 base to trimming and J lost 1 base, with 14 bases between them. The CDR3 DNA reads TGTGCCAGCAGCTTAGATTGGGGGGTAGGGTCCTACGAGCAGTACTTC. This codes for CASSLDWGVGSYEQYF.

This clonotype was seen a handful of times. The CDR3, as DNA: TGCGCCAGCAGCCCAACGACAGGGAGCACAGATACGCAGTATTTT. Protein product: CASSPTTGSTDTQYF. The chain links TRBV5-1 to TRBJ2-3, with 7 positions matching TRBD1. Germline trimming cut 4 bases from V and 0 bases from J; bases unmatched to any gene: 5. Looked up from germline, CDR1 is SGHRS and CDR2 is YFSETQ. The CDR3 is made up of 15 amino acids.

This sequence joins TRBV5-1 and TRBJ1-5, with 9 bases aligning to TRBD1. The CDR3 is 15 residues long. CDR1 and CDR2 (germline): SGHRS, YFSETQ. J was trimmed by 3 bases and V by 4 bases; bases with no gene match: 5. CDR3 amino acids: CASSLTGGDNQPQHF. The CDR3 DNA reads TGCGCCAGCAGCCTTACAGGGGGCGACAATCAGCCCCAGCATTTT.

This clonotype showed up just a few times. The CDR3 nucleotides are TGCACCGCCACCACGCCGGGCCTCAATCAGCCCCAGCATTTT. Translated: CTATTPGLNQPQHF. The V call is TRBV20-1, the J call TRBJ1-5; D gene ambiguous. The V gene's germline CDR1 is DFQATT and CDR2 SNEGSKA (reference sequence). The CDR3 covers 14 residues.

This clonotype occurred once. CDR3 in amino acids: CASGGSLTGELFF. The CDR3, as DNA: TGTGCCAGCGGCGGGAGTTTAACCGGGGAGCTGTTTTTT. The chain joins TRBV7-3 to TRBJ2-2; 7 bases are a match to TRBD2. The germline V gene has CDR1 SGHTA and CDR2 FQGTGA. With 8 bases clipped from V and 5 bases from J, the junction kept 5 bases outside the gene matches. CDR3 length: 13 residues.

This clonotype was seen at least ten times. J is TRBJ2-1 and V is TRBV7-7; 14 bases fit TRBD2. CDR3 length: 17 amino acids. Germline values: CDR1 SSHAT, CDR2 FNYEAQ (reference sequence). V trimming: 3 bases; J trimming: 4 bases; junction bases outside the gene matches: 5. CDR3 DNA sequence: TGTGCCAGCAGCTTGGGGACTAGCGGGAGTATTTACAATGAGCAGTTCTTC. Translation gives CASSLGTSGSIYNEQFF.

In its sample, this clonotype was seen a few times. The V gene is TRBV4-1, the J gene TRBJ2-1; 8 bases are a match to TRBD2. J lost 7 bases, V lost 1 base, and 9 bases had no gene match. The V gene's germline CDR1 is MGHRA and CDR2 YSYEKL. The CDR3 has 16 amino acids. The CDR3 DNA reads TGCGCCAGCAGCCAAGTCAGCGGGAGCAATACAAATGAGCAGTTCTTC. Its translation: CASSQVSGSNTNEQFF.

This clonotype was seen only a few times. The V gene is TRBV28, the J gene TRBJ2-1, with 9 bases fitting TRBD1. CDR1 is MDHEN and CDR2 is SYDVKM in the germline V gene. The CDR3 has 14 amino acids. V lost 3 bases, J lost 10 bases, and 7 bases stayed unmatched. CDR3 bases: TGTGCCAGCAGTTTGGGGGACAGGGTCAGCGAGCAGTTCTTC. Encoded protein: CASSLGDRVSEQFF.

The chain combines TRBV20-1 with TRBJ2-4, with 9 bases fitting TRBD2. Looked up from germline, CDR1 is DFQATT and CDR2 is SNEGSKA (reference sequence). The CDR3 extends over 12 amino acids. With 7 bases clipped from V and 7 bases from J, the junction kept 5 bases outside the gene matches. CDR3 nucleotides: TGCAGTGTCGGGACTAGCACGAACATTCAGTACTTC. This gives the protein CSVGTSTNIQYF.

The sample holds many counts of this clonotype. V gene TRBV3-1 combines with J gene TRBJ2-7; possibly TRBD2 for D (6 bases). CDR3 length: 13 amino acids. V dropped 3 bases and J dropped 3 bases, with 9 bases sitting between them. CDR1 is LGHDT, CDR2 YNNKEL, per germline (reference sequence). The CDR3 bases are TGTGCCAGCAGCCAGCCGGGACTCTACGAGCAGTACTTC. It is translated as CASSQPGLYEQYF.

This clonotype occurred a few times. This chain joins TRBV19 and TRBJ2-7, with 10 bases identical to TRBD1. CDR3 size: 14 residues. Trimming took 6 bases from V and 6 from J; bases not matched to a gene: 8. Germline CDR1 reads LNHDA; CDR2 reads SQIVND (reference sequence). CDR3 residues: CASSNFDRGREQYF. CDR3 sequence (DNA): TGTGCCAGTAGCAACTTCGACAGGGGGCGCGAGCAGTACTTC. Based on the CDR3 plus reference TRBV19 and TRBJ2-7, the full variable domain is DGGITQSPKYLFRKEGQNVTLSCEQNLNHDAMYWYRQDPGQGLRLIYYSQIVNDFQKGDIAEGYSVSREKKESFPLTVTSAQKNPTAFYLCASSNFDRGREQYFGPGTRLTVT.

CDR3 region: CASSQDTGGYYGYTF. DNA of the CDR3: TGCGCCAGCAGCCAAGATACAGGGGGTTACTATGGCTACACCTTC. The V and J genes are TRBV4-3 and TRBJ1-2, with 8 bases identical to TRBD1. J was trimmed by 3 bases and V by 0 bases; bases with no gene match: 3. Germline V gene data show CDR1 as LGHNA and CDR2 as YSLEER. The CDR3 consists of 15 residues.

The V call is TRBV7-6, the J call TRBJ2-3, with D possibly TRBD2 on 5 matching bases. Germline loops: CDR1 SGHVS, CDR2 FNYEAQ. V dropped 5 bases and J dropped 9 bases, with 12 bases sitting between them. The CDR3 runs 12 residues. Here the CDR3 DNA reads TGTGCCAGCAGCAACTACGAGCGGACGCAGTATTTT. It encodes CASSNYERTQYF.

In DNA, the CDR3 is TGCGCCAGCAGCCACCAGACAGATTCCTACGAGCAGTACTTC. This translates into CASSHQTDSYEQYF. This chain links TRBV4-1 with TRBJ2-7, with D possibly TRBD1 on 5 matching bases. From germline, CDR1 is MGHRA and CDR2 YSYEKL. Trimming removed 3 bases from V and 1 base from J, with 10 bases in between. The length of the CDR3 is 14 residues.

V is TRBV12-3 or TRBV12-4 and J is TRBJ1-2; D ambiguous. The CDR3 is made up of 13 amino acids. The V gene lost 5 bases and the J gene lost 9 bases, with 16 bases spanning the gap. CDR3 sequence reads: CASSPRGRVSYTF. CDR3 coding DNA: TGTGCCAGCAGTCCCCGAGGGAGGGTGAGCTACACCTTC.

This clonotype was recorded a few times. This chain connects TRBV5-1 to TRBJ2-2; D is uncertain. The CDR3 has 13 residues. Looked up from germline, CDR1 is SGHRS and CDR2 is YFSETQ. Trimming left V 4 bases short and J 13 bases short, with 17 bases between. Written as DNA, the CDR3 is TGCGCCAGCAGCCTCCGGACCGGACGACGGCTGTTTTTT. Translated: CASSLRTGRRLFF. Drawing the rest from reference TRBV5-1 and TRBJ2-2, the complete variable domain is KAGVTQTPRYLIKTRGQQVTLSCSPISGHRSVSWYQQTPGQGLQFLFEYFSETQRNKGNFPGRFSGRQFSNSRSEMNVSTLELGDSALYLCASSLRTGRRLFFGEGSRLTVL.

This clonotype occurred a few times. The chain has TRBV10-2 and TRBJ2-3; perhaps TRBD2 as D (5 bases). The CDR3 runs 14 residues. Trimming took off 2 bases at V and 3 bases at J, with 9 bases between the two ends. Germline CDR1 reads WSHSY; CDR2 reads SAAADI. Here the CDR3 reads CASSEHVATDTQYF. The CDR3 DNA reads as TGCGCCAGCAGTGAGCATGTAGCGACAGATACGCAGTATTTT.

V is TRBV4-1 and J is TRBJ2-1, with D perhaps matching TRBD2 (6 bases). Trimming shortened V by 4 bases and J by 2 bases, and 15 bases separated the two germline ends. The CDR3 is 16 amino acids. From germline, CDR1 is MGHRA and CDR2 YSYEKL. The CDR3 coding sequence is TGCGCCAGCAGCCGAGAGGGGTGGGGGGCCTACAATGAGCAGTTCTTC. Translating gives CASSREGWGAYNEQFF.

This chain links TRBV5-1 with TRBJ2-1; D perhaps matches TRBD2 (5 bases). CDR3 length: 14 residues. Trimming took off 0 bases at V and 10 bases at J, with 14 bases between the two ends. Germline V gene data show CDR1 as SGHRS and CDR2 as YFSETQ. CDR3 region: CASSLGLAQGEQFF. For the CDR3, the DNA is TGCGCCAGCAGCTTGGGTCTAGCACAAGGCGAGCAGTTCTTC.

In this sample, this clonotype turned up a few times. The V gene is TRBV5-1, the J gene TRBJ2-7; the D gene could be TRBD1 or TRBD2 (5 bases each). Trimming took 4 bases from V and 7 from J, leaving 15 bases between them. Looked up from germline, CDR1 is SGHRS and CDR2 is YFSETQ. CDR3 length: 13 residues. CDR3 in amino acids: CASSPVGDGEQYF. The DNA for the CDR3 is TGCGCCAGCAGCCCGGTGGGGGATGGAGAGCAGTACTTC.

This rearrangement joins TRBV12-3 or TRBV12-4 to TRBJ1-2; 9 nucleotides line up with TRBD1. V shed 4 bases and J 5 bases; nucleotides not matched to a gene: 5. The CDR3 is 14 amino acids. CDR3 sequence: CASSYGQGRYGYTF. CDR3 nucleotides: TGTGCCAGCAGTTACGGACAGGGGAGGTATGGCTACACCTTC.

This sequence joins TRBV4-2 and TRBJ1-1; D gene uncertain. The CDR3 covers 15 residues. Germline V CDR1 and CDR2: LGHNA, YNFKEQ. The ends were cut back, 1 base at V and 0 bases at J, with 9 bases in the middle. CDR3 coding DNA: TGTGCCAGCAGCCAAGCGAACCTAATGAACACTGAAGCTTTCTTT. It codes for CASSQANLMNTEAFF.

This clonotype was found once. The chain is built from TRBV2 and TRBJ2-1, with TRBD2 matching 9 bases. Per the germline V gene, CDR1 is SNHLY and CDR2 is FYNNEI. The J segment lost 16 bases and the V segment lost 6 bases, leaving 10 bases of the junction unmatched. The CDR3 runs 12 residues. The CDR3 loop is CASSGGGASDFF. The CDR3 coding sequence is TGTGCCAGCAGCGGCGGGGGGGCCTCTGATTTCTTC.

The chain's CDR3 is CASSLAGDGDYNSPLHF. Here the CDR3 DNA reads TGTGCCAGCAGCTTAGCTGGGGACGGAGACTATAATTCACCCCTCCACTTT. The chain has TRBV13 and TRBJ1-6; D is possibly TRBD1 (5 bases). In germline, CDR1 is PRHDT, CDR2 FYEKMQ (reference sequence). The length of the CDR3 is 17 residues. V was pared by 1 base and J by 3 bases, with 13 bases between.

Here the CDR3 reads CSASARGHNEQFF. In nucleotides, the CDR3 is TGCAGTGCTAGTGCCCGGGGCCACAATGAGCAGTTCTTC. The chain recombines TRBV20-1 with TRBJ2-1; either TRBD1 or TRBD2 may supply D (5 bases each). Germline loops: CDR1 DFQATT, CDR2 SNEGSKA (reference sequence). V lost 3 bases to trimming and J lost 5 bases, with 11 bases between them. The CDR3 is 13 residues long.

This clonotype has a handful of counts. The gene calls are TRBV19 and TRBJ1-5; no clear D. Germline V lookup: CDR1 LNHDA, CDR2 SQIVND (reference sequence). The CDR3 runs 12 residues. V dropped 2 bases and J dropped 15 bases, with 14 bases sitting between them. CDR3 in DNA: TGTGCCAGTAGTATACCAACTGGCCGAATGCATTTT. Its translation: CASSIPTGRMHF.